This T cell receptor (beta chain) was captured in a study of T cell changes during pregnancy in multiple sclerosis. Sequenced by immunoSEQ multiplex PCR; TCRdb stores in-frame clones only, minus some. The repertoire consists of 45,000 to 55,000 clones, with about 92% occurring once and the leading ten covering around 0.56%. CDR1 is SEHNR, CDR2 FQNEAQ, per germline (reference sequence). CDR3 size: 15 residues. With 6 bases clipped from V and 2 bases from J, the junction kept 7 bases outside the gene matches. The V gene is TRBV7-9, the J gene TRBJ2-7, with 10 bases lining up with TRBD2. This material consisted of CD4+ T cells from peripheral blood mononuclear cells, taken after pregnancy. The sequence came from a female donor with multiple sclerosis, enrolled in a pregnancy study. CDR3 bases: TGTGCCAGCAGACGAGCGGGAGGGTTAGCCTACGAGCAGTACTTC. It yields the protein CASRRAGGLAYEQYF.